These T cell receptor beta chains were read from a single sample in a study of blood T cell repertoires in COVID-19. The protocol was immunoSEQ multiplex PCR, while the TCRdb copy is restricted to in-frame clones and leaves out a portion. Of 380,000 or so clones listed, approximately 77% are singletons. The sample consisted of peripheral blood. The source of these receptors is a human donor with acute or convalescent COVID-19. The donor label of this sample is uncertain. Each CDR3 is given with its conserved first and last residue. Each record gives: D gene, J gene, clone size, V gene, CDR3 protein, CDR3 DNA. The D gene is left open where the match is weak. Size is omitted from some rows. Given values are once, few, many or a class for expanded clones.

NA	TRBJ2-7	NA	TRBV2	CASSAIWESYEQYF	TGTGCCAGCAGTGCCATTTGGGAGTCCTACGAGCAGTACTTC
NA	TRBJ1-5	many	TRBV6-4	CASSEGASQPQHF	TGTGCCAGCAGTGAGGGGGCCAGTCAGCCCCAGCATTTT
TRBD1	TRBJ2-7	few	TRBV18	CASSLISRDSPYEQYF	TGTGCCAGCTCTCTTATATCCCGGGACAGCCCTTACGAGCAGTACTTC
NA	TRBJ2-2	NA	TRBV7-9	CASINPPYTGRTGELFF	TGTGCCAGCATCAATCCTCCCTACACGGGGAGAACCGGGGAGCTGTTTTTT
NA	TRBJ1-1	NA	TRBV4-1	CASSQGAGVTEAFF	TGCGCCAGCAGCCAAGGGGCAGGGGTCACTGAAGCTTTCTTT
TRBD1	TRBJ2-1	NA	TRBV5-1	CASSSTGTGVGDEQFF	TGCGCCAGCAGCTCAACCGGGACAGGGGTGGGAGATGAGCAGTTCTTC
NA	TRBJ1-2	NA	TRBV24-1	CATSDSSKPLSNGYTF	TGTGCCACCAGTGATTCGTCTAAGCCCCTAAGCAATGGCTACACCTTC
NA	TRBJ1-1	NA	TRBV7-8	CASSLSAGTMNTEAFF	TGTGCCAGCAGCTTATCGGCAGGGACTATGAACACTGAAGCTTTCTTT
NA	TRBJ2-7	NA	TRBV11-1	CASSLVRQEPTYEQYF	TGTGCCAGCAGCTTAGTTCGGCAGGAACCTACCTACGAGCAGTACTTC
TRBD1	TRBJ2-4	NA	TRBV30	CAWSPGQGHIQYF	TGTGCCTGGAGTCCAGGACAGGGGCACATTCAGTACTTC
NA	TRBJ1-2	NA	TRBV30	CAWSVYHGEGYGYTF	TGTGCCTGGAGTGTATATCACGGCGAGGGATATGGCTACACCTTC
NA	TRBJ1-6	NA	TRBV24-1	CATSDFNGTTNNSPLHF	TGTGCCACCAGTGATTTCAACGGTACAACTAATAATTCACCCCTCCACTTT
TRBD2	TRBJ2-1	few	TRBV7-9	CASSPGGPSSYNEQFF	TGTGCCAGCAGCCCGGGGGGGCCGAGCTCCTACAATGAGCAGTTCTTC
TRBD1	TRBJ2-2	NA	TRBV30	CAWKRYGQGGTGELFF	TGTGCCTGGAAGAGGTATGGACAGGGAGGAACCGGGGAGCTGTTTTTT
TRBD2	TRBJ2-7	NA	TRBV6-5	CASRDLAGGSYEQYF	TGTGCCAGCAGGGACCTAGCGGGGGGCTCCTACGAGCAGTACTTC
NA	TRBJ1-5	NA	TRBV28	CASTPTPNQPQHF	TGTGCCAGCACCCCGACACCTAATCAGCCCCAGCATTTT
NA	TRBJ1-2	few	TRBV27	CASSRYGTSVGGYGYTF	TGTGCCAGCAGCCGGTATGGGACATCTGTGGGGGGGTATGGCTACACCTTC
TRBD1	TRBJ1-2	NA	TRBV18	CASSPTGTGGGYGYTF	TGTGCCAGCTCACCGACCGGGACAGGGGGGGGCTATGGCTACACCTTC
NA	TRBJ2-3	NA	TRBV19	CASSIRTGVGLAGSTDTQYF	TGTGCCAGTAGTATAAGGACAGGGGTAGGCCTAGCGGGAAGCACAGATACGCAGTATTTT
TRBD1	TRBJ1-2	NA	TRBV6-1	CASSEMGQSNYGYTF	TGTGCCAGCAGTGAAATGGGACAGTCGAACTATGGCTACACCTTC
TRBD1	TRBJ1-1	NA	TRBV7-6	CASSPNVRGTAFF	TGTGCCAGCAGCCCAAACGTCAGGGGGACTGCTTTCTTT
TRBD1	TRBJ1-1	NA	TRBV18	CASSPLDRERAEAFF	TGTGCCAGCTCACCACTCGACAGGGAGAGGGCTGAAGCTTTCTTT
NA	TRBJ1-2	NA	TRBV6-5	CASRQGRGAIGGYTF	TGTGCCAGCAGGCAAGGACGGGGGGCAATAGGTGGCTACACCTTC
TRBD2	TRBJ2-3	NA	TRBV4-2	CASSPLPGGSFRTDTQYF	TGTGCCAGCAGCCCCCTTCCGGGCGGGAGTTTCCGCACAGATACGCAGTATTTT
NA	TRBJ2-1	NA	TRBV12-3/TRBV12-4	CASSSGWGDEQFF	TGTGCCAGCAGTTCCGGGTGGGGGGATGAGCAGTTCTTC
TRBD1	TRBJ1-5	NA	TRBV15	CATSSRNPRTGSGSNQPQHF	TGTGCCACCAGCAGCCGAAACCCCCGGACAGGGTCTGGTAGCAATCAGCCCCAGCATTTT
TRBD1	TRBJ2-2	NA	TRBV14	CASSLVTGTDTGELFF	TGTGCCAGCAGCCTTGTAACCGGGACAGACACCGGGGAGCTGTTTTTT
TRBD2	TRBJ2-5	NA	TRBV20-1	CSASAATSGAVGTQYF	TGCAGTGCTAGTGCCGCGACTAGCGGGGCGGTGGGGACCCAGTACTTC
NA	TRBJ1-5	NA	TRBV2	CASSEVFGTGPQHF	TGTGCCAGCAGTGAGGTGTTCGGCACGGGGCCCCAGCATTTT
NA	TRBJ2-2	NA	TRBV3-1/TRBV3-2	CASSQRRTGELFF	TGTGCCAGCAGCCAACGCAGAACCGGGGAGCTGTTTTTT
TRBD2	TRBJ2-3	once	TRBV11-2	CASSLGSGRTDTQYF	TGTGCCAGCAGCTTGGGTAGCGGGAGAACAGATACGCAGTATTTT
TRBD1	TRBJ2-5	NA	TRBV3-1/TRBV3-2	CASSQKPGTVQETQYF	TGTGCCAGCAGCCAAAAGCCCGGGACAGTCCAAGAGACCCAGTACTTC
NA	TRBJ2-1	NA	TRBV9	CASSGAGFGVANNEQFF	TGTGCCAGCAGCGGGGCCGGTTTTGGCGTCGCCAACAATGAGCAGTTCTTC
NA	TRBJ1-5	NA	TRBV23-1	CASTNNQPQHF	TGCGCCAGCACCAACAATCAGCCCCAGCATTTT
TRBD1	TRBJ1-2	once	TRBV27	CASRDRVGGYTF	TGTGCCAGCCGGGACAGGGTCGGTGGCTACACCTTC
TRBD1	TRBJ1-1	NA	TRBV6-5	CASRRDRTNTEAFF	TGTGCCAGCAGACGGGACAGGACGAACACTGAAGCTTTCTTT
NA	TRBJ1-1	NA	TRBV11-1	CASSPQLANTEAFF	TGTGCCAGCAGCCCACAATTGGCGAACACTGAAGCTTTCTTT
TRBD2	TRBJ2-6	few	TRBV7-2	CASSPLSGLATGANVLTF	TGTGCCAGCAGCCCTCTGTCTGGACTAGCGACCGGGGCCAACGTCCTGACTTTC
NA	TRBJ1-5	NA	TRBV6-4	CASSENYGVNQPQHF	TGTGCCAGCAGCGAGAACTACGGGGTAAATCAGCCCCAGCATTTT
NA	TRBJ1-1	NA	TRBV29-1	CSASWGPNTEAFF	TGCAGCGCTAGTTGGGGCCCGAACACTGAAGCTTTCTTT
NA	TRBJ2-2	once	TRBV30	CAWSLTGFVGELFF	TGTGCCTGGAGTCTCACAGGGTTCGTCGGGGAGCTGTTTTTT